Listed here are 21 T cell receptor beta chains from one sample, sequenced in a study of blood T cell repertoires in COVID-19. Method: immunoSEQ multiplex PCR; TCRdb's copy keeps in-frame clones and lacks some. The sample records some 380,000 clones, approximately 87% being singletons. Sample: PBMCs or T cells enriched from blood (not recorded which). The receptors come from a young man who had recovered from COVID-19.

This chain connects TRBV2 to TRBJ1-1; D call uncertain. The ends were cut back, 8 bases at V and 8 bases at J, with 12 bases in the middle. CDR3 length: 11 residues. Germline V gene lookup returns CDR1 SNHLY and CDR2 FYNNEI. The CDR3 DNA is TGTGCCAGCGATGGAGGCAGGGAAGCTTTCTTT. Protein: CASDGGREAFF.

The gene calls are TRBV19 and TRBJ1-2, with 8 nucleotides matching TRBD1. CDR3 size: 15 residues. Germline V lookup: CDR1 LNHDA, CDR2 SQIVND (reference sequence). J was trimmed by 3 bases and V by 4 bases; bases with no gene match: 7. CDR3 DNA: TGTGCCAGTAGTAGCCGGGACAGGCTTTACTATGGCTACACCTTC. Translation gives CASSSRDRLYYGYTF.

This clone was recorded only once. The chain combines TRBV25-1 with TRBJ1-1; D is ambiguous. This CDR3 spans 16 amino acids. Deletions cut 4 bases from V and 1 base from J, with 16 bases between. Germline V gives CDR1 MGHDK, CDR2 SYGVNS. The CDR3 bases are TGTGCCAGCAGTGCAGAAGGGAGACGGTCGAACACTGAAGCTTTCTTT. Protein product: CASSAEGRRSNTEAFF. The full variable domain, completed using reference TRBV25-1 and TRBJ1-1, is EADIYQTPRYLVIGTGKKITLECSQTMGHDKMYWYQQDPGMELHLIHYSYGVNSTEKGDLSSESTVSRIRTEHFPLTLESARPSHTSQYLCASSAEGRRSNTEAFFGQGTRLTVV.

The chain has TRBV19 and TRBJ1-2, with TRBD1 identical over 7 bases. In germline, CDR1 is LNHDA, CDR2 SQIVND (reference sequence). V lost 3 bases and J lost 0; bases outside the gene matches: 4. The length of the CDR3 is 15 residues. The CDR3 nucleotides read TGTGCCAGTAGTATTGTGGACAGGCCTAACTATGGCTACACCTTC. Translated, it gives CASSIVDRPNYGYTF.

V gene TRBV5-1 combines with J gene TRBJ2-7; TRBD1 matches 8 bases. V was pared by 2 bases and J by 4 bases, with 5 bases of the junction left unmatched. This CDR3 comprises 14 residues. CDR1 and CDR2 from the germline V gene are SGHRS and YFSETQ. The CDR3 DNA reads TGCGCCAGCAGCTTAGCGCAGGGGGCGTACGAGCAGTACTTC. As protein: CASSLAQGAYEQYF. The full variable domain, completed using reference TRBV5-1 and TRBJ2-7, is KAGVTQTPRYLIKTRGQQVTLSCSPISGHRSVSWYQQTPGQGLQFLFEYFSETQRNKGNFPGRFSGRQFSNSRSEMNVSTLELGDSALYLCASSLAQGAYEQYFGPGTRLTVT.

The rearrangement joins TRBV12-3 or TRBV12-4 to TRBJ1-1; possible D gene TRBD1, 6 bases. Deletions cut 6 bases from V and 6 bases from J, with 11 bases between. CDR3 length: 12 residues. The CDR3 sequence is CASSQGLPEAFF. Written as DNA, the CDR3 is TGTGCCAGCAGCCAGGGGCTCCCTGAAGCTTTCTTT.

This chain links TRBV30 with TRBJ1-1; D is possibly TRBD1 (5 bases). Per germline, CDR1 GTSNPN and CDR2 SVGIG (reference sequence). V was clipped by 2 bases and J by 4 bases, with 11 bases between them. This CDR3 region has 13 residues. The CDR3 is CAWSIQRGTEAFF. CDR3 nucleotide sequence: TGTGCCTGGAGTATCCAAAGGGGCACTGAAGCTTTCTTT.

The chain has TRBV18 and TRBJ2-7; tentatively, D is TRBD1 (5 bases). V lost 4 bases and J lost 4, with 11 bases in between. The CDR3 contains 13 residues. Germline V gene data show CDR1 as KGHSH and CDR2 as LQKENI. In DNA, the CDR3 is TGTGCCAGCTCACGCATCAGGGATTACGAGCAGTACTTC. Its protein is CASSRIRDYEQYF.

This chain uses TRBV19 with TRBJ2-3; perhaps TRBD1 as D (6 bases). CDR1 is LNHDA and CDR2 is SQIVND in the germline V gene (reference sequence). This CDR3 has 16 amino acids. V dropped 8 bases and J dropped 1 base, with 19 bases sitting between them. CDR3 sequence: CASSTTGTKGTDTQYF. CDR3 in DNA: TGTGCCAGTTCGACTACCGGGACAAAGGGCACAGATACGCAGTATTTT.

The rearrangement links TRBV12-3 or TRBV12-4 to TRBJ1-1; D unclear. V dropped 3 bases and J dropped 3 bases, with 8 bases sitting between them. The CDR3 consists of 13 residues. DNA of the CDR3: TGTGCCAGCAGTTTTGGTAGAGACACTGAAGCTTTCTTT. This gives the protein CASSFGRDTEAFF.

This chain connects TRBV3-1 (or the pseudogene TRBV3-2) to TRBJ2-5; D call uncertain. The germline V and J ends were trimmed by 0 bases and 6 bases, with 8 bases remaining between them. CDR1 is LGHDT and CDR2 is YNNKEL in the germline V gene (reference sequence). The CDR3 is 13 residues long. CDR3 in DNA: TGTGCCAGCAGCCAAGACAGGATTCAGACCCAGTACTTC. This codes for CASSQDRIQTQYF.

This rearrangement joins TRBV14 to TRBJ2-1; D unresolved. Germline V gene lookup returns CDR1 SGHDN and CDR2 FVKESK. The length of the CDR3 is 15 residues. V lost 1 base to trimming and J lost 4 bases, with 11 bases between them. CDR3 loop: CASSQALGPYNEQFF. The CDR3 DNA follows: TGTGCCAGCAGCCAAGCCCTGGGCCCTTACAATGAGCAGTTCTTC. Looking up the rest from reference TRBV14 and TRBJ2-1 gives the full variable domain: EAGVTQFPSHSVIEKGQTVTLRCDPISGHDNLYWYRRVMGKEIKFLLHFVKESKQDESGMPNNRFLAERTGGTYSTLKVQPAELEDSGVYFCASSQALGPYNEQFFGPGTRLTVL.

The gene calls are TRBV19 and TRBJ1-5; 7 bases map to TRBD1. The CDR3 length is 14 residues. From germline, CDR1 is LNHDA and CDR2 SQIVND (reference sequence). V shed 8 bases and J 3 bases; nucleotides not matched to a gene: 7. The CDR3 nucleotides read TGTGCCAGTTACGCAGGGGGGCCCAATCAGCCCCAGCATTTT. Its protein is CASYAGGPNQPQHF.

The chain has TRBV27 and TRBJ1-2, with D possibly matching TRBD1 (6 bases). Trimming took 6 bases from V and 8 from J, leaving 13 bases between them. The CDR3 length is 12 residues. The germline gives CDR1 MNHEY, CDR2 SMNVEV (reference sequence). CDR3 DNA sequence: TGTGCCAGCAGATCAGGGGCTAAAGGCTACACCTTC. It encodes CASRSGAKGYTF.

The chain uses TRBV15 and TRBJ1-4; a possible D gene is TRBD1 (5 bases). V dropped 5 bases and J dropped 4 bases, with 14 bases sitting between them. This CDR3 has 15 amino acids. CDR1 is LNHNV and CDR2 is YYDKDF in the germline V gene (reference sequence). The CDR3 sequence: CATSHSQANNEKLFF. The CDR3 DNA follows: TGTGCCACCAGCCATTCACAGGCGAATAATGAAAAACTGTTTTTT. The full variable domain, completed using reference TRBV15 and TRBJ1-4, is DAMVIQNPRYQVTQFGKPVTLSCSQTLNHNVMYWYQQKSSQAPKLLFHYYDKDFNNEADTPDNFQSRRPNTSFCFLDIRSPGLGDTAMYLCATSHSQANNEKLFFGSGTQLSVL.

V gene TRBV9 combines with J gene TRBJ1-4, with 8 bases identical to TRBD1. V was clipped by 3 bases and J by 7 bases; unmatched bases: 8. Germline lookup yields CDR1 SGDLS and CDR2 YYNGEE. This CDR3 has 15 residues. The CDR3 DNA follows: TGTGCCAGCAGCGGACCGACAGGGGAAAGTGAAAAACTGTTTTTT. It encodes CASSGPTGESEKLFF.

The rearrangement joins TRBV10-3 to TRBJ1-2; D remains ambiguous. Deletions cut 0 bases from V and 8 bases from J, with 7 bases between. CDR1 and CDR2 from the germline V gene are ENHRY and SYGVKD. CDR3 length: 12 amino acids. The CDR3 reads CAISESSPGYTF. The DNA of the CDR3 is TGTGCCATCAGTGAGTCATCCCCAGGCTACACCTTC.

The J gene is TRBJ1-1, the V gene TRBV20-1; the D is unclear. The V and J ends lost 3 bases and 0 bases respectively, with 11 bases between them. This CDR3 is 14 amino acids long. Germline V CDR1 and CDR2: DFQATT, SNEGSKA (reference sequence). This CDR3 is CSASSWPVNTEAFF. The CDR3 DNA follows: TGCAGTGCTAGTTCGTGGCCAGTGAACACTGAAGCTTTCTTT.

A few counts support this clone. The chain is built from TRBV5-1 and TRBJ1-3; the D is unclear. CDR1 SGHRS and CDR2 YFSETQ come from the germline V gene. The CDR3 runs to 15 residues. Deletions cut 1 base from V and 8 bases from J, with 16 bases between. The CDR3 loop reads CASSLLGLGRDTIYF. Written as DNA, the CDR3 is TGCGCCAGCAGCTTGCTCGGCTTAGGTCGGGACACCATATATTTT.

The CDR3 sequence: CAISERSYNSPLHF. CDR3 DNA sequence: TGTGCCATCAGTGAGAGGAGTTATAATTCACCCCTCCACTTT. J is TRBJ1-6 and V is TRBV10-3; the D is unclear. V dropped 2 bases and J dropped 4 bases, with 6 bases sitting between them. The CDR3 loop spans 14 amino acids. The germline V gene encodes CDR1 ENHRY and CDR2 SYGVKD.

The genes are TRBV10-3 and TRBJ2-1; TRBD2 is a possible D gene (7 bases). V lost 6 bases and J 8 bases, leaving 20 bases between the germline ends. The V gene's germline CDR1 is ENHRY and CDR2 SYGVKD. The CDR3 spans 15 residues. The CDR3 nucleotides are TGTGCCATCAGCAATAATCACGGGGGGCCCGATGAGCAGTTCTTC. Amino acid sequence: CAISNNHGGPDEQFF.